The 21 T cell receptor beta chains below all came from one sample that was sequenced in a study of beta chain features in type 1 diabetes. Expressed TCRB transcripts got sequenced, as all isolated RNA was reverse transcribed. Profiled with immunoSEQ multiplex PCR; TCRdb holds only in-frame clones, not every one. The table has approximately 110,000 clones, approximately 37% seen once. What was sequenced was stem cell memory CD4+ T cells from blood. These TCRs come from a woman under 30 in good health.

The chain couples TRBV7-2 to TRBJ2-5, with 8 positions matching TRBD2. Germline CDR1 is SGHTA and CDR2 is FQGNSA. Trimming at V came to 5 bases and at J to 0 bases, leaving 11 bases not matched to a gene. There are 17 residues in the CDR3. CDR3 coding DNA: TGTGCCAGCAGCCATTGGGAGACTAGCGATAACCAAGAGACCCAGTACTTC. Protein sequence: CASSHWETSDNQETQYF.

This chain joins TRBV28 and TRBJ2-7, with 10 bases fitting TRBD2. CDR1 is MDHEN and CDR2 is SYDVKM in the germline V gene. The CDR3 covers 18 residues. V trimming: 5 bases; J trimming: 5 bases; junction bases outside the gene matches: 18. Here the CDR3 reads CASSHWRSGRAKEDEQYF. The DNA of the CDR3 is TGTGCCAGCAGTCACTGGAGAAGCGGGAGGGCCAAAGAAGACGAGCAGTACTTC.

The rearrangement uses TRBV28 and TRBJ1-1; D remains unclear. The length of the CDR3 is 11 residues. The V gene's germline CDR1 is MDHEN and CDR2 SYDVKM. Trimming removed 8 bases from V and 0 bases from J, with 4 bases in between. DNA of the CDR3: TGTGCCAGCTATTTGAACACTGAAGCTTTCTTT. This codes for CASYLNTEAFF.

This clone was recorded only once. The chain carries TRBV6-5 and TRBJ2-4; tentative D call: TRBD1 (5 bases). This CDR3 spans 16 amino acids. From germline, CDR1 is MNHEY and CDR2 SVGAGI. Trimming left V 2 bases short and J 0 bases short, with 11 bases between. Written as DNA, the CDR3 is TGTGCCAGCAGTTACAAGGGGAACTTAGCCAAAAACATTCAGTACTTC. This codes for CASSYKGNLAKNIQYF.

V is TRBV29-1 and J is TRBJ1-2; the D gene is possibly TRBD1 (5 bases). The CDR3 length is 18 residues. Between the trimmed V and J ends, which lost 0 bases and 8 bases, there was a span of 28 bases. Per germline, CDR1 SQVTM and CDR2 ANQGSEA. The CDR3 loop reads CSVEDLSRIGSLRGGYTF. Here the CDR3 DNA reads TGCAGCGTTGAAGATCTGTCAAGGATCGGGAGCCTACGGGGGGGCTACACCTTC.

This clone was seen only a few times. The junction does not match germline at one end; this may be a read error. Other DNA sequences in the sample encode the same CDR3. The CDR3 DNA reads TGTGCCTGGAGTGTAAGGGGCAAGCAGCCCCAGCATTTT. It is translated as CAWSVRGKQPQHF. V usage is TRBV30 and J usage is TRBJ1-5; weak D call: TRBD1 (5 bases). There are 13 residues in the CDR3. Germline assignment: CDR1 GTSNPN and CDR2 SVGIG (reference sequence).

This clone was seen once. The chain is built from TRBV7-9 and TRBJ2-3; perhaps TRBD1 as D (6 bases). V was pared by 1 base and J by 6 bases, with 14 bases between. CDR3 length: 15 residues. Germline-derived CDR1 and CDR2 are SEHNR and FQNEAQ (reference sequence). The CDR3 region has the DNA TGTGCCAGCAGCTTAGGAACAGGGCCGAGGGATACGCAGTATTTT. It codes for CASSLGTGPRDTQYF.

This clone was observed a handful of times. J is TRBJ2-7 and V is TRBV14; D is unclear. Germline V gene sequence: CDR1 SGHDN, CDR2 FVKESK. V gave up 1 base and J gave up 4 bases, with 2 bases separating them. The CDR3 contains 11 residues. Written as DNA, the CDR3 is TGTGCCAGCAGCCAAGTATACGAGCAGTACTTC. It encodes CASSQVYEQYF.

This clone has just a few counts. The chain recombines TRBV4-2 with TRBJ2-7, with TRBD1 identical over 8 bases. Germline CDR1 LGHNA, CDR2 YNFKEQ. The CDR3 extends over 15 amino acids. Losses at the gene ends were 4 bases for V and 5 bases for J; bases not matched to a gene: 10. The CDR3 is CASSLRGTGSHEQYF. CDR3 DNA sequence: TGTGCCAGCAGCCTCAGAGGGACAGGTTCCCACGAGCAGTACTTC.

This sequence joins TRBV15 and TRBJ2-5; 11 bases agree with TRBD1. There are 16 residues in the CDR3. The germline V gene has CDR1 LNHNV and CDR2 YYDKDF (reference sequence). V was clipped by 2 bases and J by 5 bases; unmatched bases: 7. Written as DNA, the CDR3 is TGTGCCACCAGCAGATCGGACAGGGGGCGAAACGAGACCCAGTACTTC. This codes for CATSRSDRGRNETQYF.

This clone was found a few times. This chain uses TRBV11-2 with TRBJ2-1; 9 nucleotides align to TRBD2. The J segment lost 7 bases and the V segment lost 3 bases, leaving 7 bases of the junction unmatched. The length of the CDR3 is 15 residues. The germline V gene encodes CDR1 SGHAT and CDR2 FQNNGV. This CDR3 is CASSFRTSVKNEQFF. As DNA, the CDR3 is TGTGCCAGCAGCTTCAGGACTAGCGTCAAGAATGAGCAGTTCTTC.

The V gene is TRBV27, the J gene TRBJ2-1, with 9 bases aligning to TRBD2. The J segment lost 8 bases and the V segment lost 5 bases, leaving 13 bases of the junction unmatched. Germline V gene data show CDR1 as MNHEY and CDR2 as SMNVEV (reference sequence). The CDR3 covers 16 residues. CDR3 amino acids: CASSPLGLAGADEQFF. As DNA, the CDR3 is TGTGCCAGCAGTCCCCTTGGGTTAGCGGGAGCTGATGAGCAGTTCTTC.

This chain uses TRBV18 with TRBJ2-7; TRBD1 aligns across 7 bases. V lost 0 bases and J lost 6; bases outside the gene matches: 8. There are 15 residues in the CDR3. Germline V gives CDR1 KGHSH, CDR2 LQKENI. The CDR3 here is CASSPPDRVSSEQYF. In DNA, the CDR3 is TGTGCCAGCTCACCACCAGACAGGGTTAGCTCCGAGCAGTACTTC.

The chain combines TRBV18 with TRBJ1-4; D is undetermined. Per the germline V gene, CDR1 is KGHSH and CDR2 is LQKENI. V lost 3 bases and J 5 bases, leaving 16 bases between the germline ends. The CDR3 has 16 residues. The CDR3 spells CASSPESRLGNEKLFF. The CDR3 DNA is TGTGCCAGCTCACCGGAGTCGAGGTTAGGAAATGAAAAACTGTTTTTT. Variable domain in full (rest from reference TRBV18 and TRBJ1-4): NAGVMQNPRHLVRRRGQEARLRCSPMKGHSHVYWYRQLPEEGLKFMVYLQKENIIDESGMPKERFSAEFPKEGPSILRIQQVVRGDSAAYFCASSPESRLGNEKLFFGSGTQLSVL.

The rearrangement links TRBV9 to TRBJ2-1; 7 nucleotides agree with TRBD1. Germline V gene data show CDR1 as SGDLS and CDR2 as YYNGEE. There are 17 residues in the CDR3. V trimming: 0 bases; J trimming: 0 bases; junction bases outside the gene matches: 6. The CDR3 protein is CASSVDLGGGSYNEQFF. CDR3 nucleotide sequence: TGTGCCAGCAGCGTAGATTTAGGGGGCGGCTCCTACAATGAGCAGTTCTTC.

This clone is a singleton in its sample. The rearrangement joins TRBV5-1 to TRBJ1-1, with TRBD1 identical over 7 bases. The germline V gene has CDR1 SGHRS and CDR2 YFSETQ. This CDR3 has 15 amino acids. Losses at the gene ends were 0 bases for V and 5 bases for J; bases not matched to a gene: 7. The CDR3 DNA follows: TGCGCCAGCAGCTTGGGACAGGGTTATGGGACTGAAGCTTTCTTT. It encodes CASSLGQGYGTEAFF.

This clone was seen only a few times. The chain has TRBV7-9 and TRBJ2-5; TRBD2 might be the D (5 bases). V lost 0 bases and J lost 9, with 5 bases in between. Per the germline V gene, CDR1 is SEHNR and CDR2 is FQNEAQ (reference sequence). The CDR3 loop spans 11 amino acids. The CDR3 nucleotides read TGTGCCAGCAGCTTAGCAGCGGCCCAGTACTTC. The encoded protein is CASSLAAAQYF.

The rearrangement uses TRBV15 and TRBJ2-5, with 8 positions matching TRBD2. Trimming took 3 bases from V and 6 from J; bases not matched to a gene: 9. The CDR3 is 15 amino acids. Germline lookup yields CDR1 LNHNV and CDR2 YYDKDF (reference sequence). The CDR3 DNA reads TGTGCCACCAGCAGCCGGAGGGGACTAGTAAAGACCCAGTACTTC. It specifies CATSSRRGLVKTQYF.

The chain links TRBV7-9 to TRBJ1-4; tentative D call: TRBD1 (6 bases). Germline CDR1 and CDR2: SEHNR and FQNEAQ (reference sequence). Trimming took off 4 bases at V and 7 bases at J, with 13 bases between the two ends. This CDR3 is 14 amino acids long. The CDR3 nucleotides are TGTGCCAGCAGCTCCAGGGGTTTAGTTGAAAAACTGTTTTTT. This codes for CASSSRGLVEKLFF.

The V and J genes are TRBV7-3 and TRBJ2-1, with 8 nucleotides matching TRBD2. The CDR3 is made up of 15 amino acids. V gave up 4 bases and J gave up 9 bases; unmatched junction bases: 11. The germline gives CDR1 SGHTA, CDR2 FQGTGA. This chain's CDR3 is CASSSVAGSSVEQFF. DNA for the CDR3: TGTGCCAGCAGCTCCGTAGCGGGGAGTTCCGTTGAGCAGTTCTTC.

This chain links TRBV10-3 with TRBJ2-3, with 9 nucleotides matching TRBD1. V was clipped by 8 bases and J by 7 bases; unmatched bases: 7. This CDR3 is built from 13 residues. Per germline, CDR1 ENHRY and CDR2 SYGVKD. The CDR3: CAIGTGNMNTQYF. CDR3 in DNA: TGTGCCATCGGGACAGGGAATATGAATACGCAGTATTTT.